This paragraph covers one T cell receptor (beta chain) sequence. Its antigen is as yet unknown. TCRdb independently ran MiXCR on the 5' RACE reads; one entry per CDR3 protein. The sample includes 450,000 or so distinct CDR3 sequences, 12% to 15% of them seen just once. In germline, CDR1 is MNHEY, CDR2 SVGEGT. Trimming removed 4 bases at V and 2 bases at J, with 15 bases between. There are 15 residues in the CDR3. This entry comes from a study of identical twins. Overall study results and limits: The models systematically underestimated how much out-of-frame TCR alpha was shared in monozygotic twins.

These same records also appear under a second study, on yellow fever vaccine responses in identical twins.

The TCR originated in a woman between 18 and 30 years old in good health. The sample taken for sequencing was CD4+ T cells sorted from blood. This chain links TRBV6-2 or TRBV6-3 with TRBJ2-7; tentative D call: TRBD2 (5 bases). CDR3 residues: CASSSPSGKTYEQYF. The CDR3 bases are TGTGCCAGCAGTTCTCCCTCCGGGAAGACCTACGAGCAGTACTTC.